The clone carrying this T cell receptor beta chain was observed at least ten times. The junction shows a germline mismatch at one end, possibly a read error. This sample was taken from a study of beta chain features in type 1 diabetes. Per the germline V gene, CDR1 is SGHTA and CDR2 is FQGNSA. The CDR3 is made up of 14 amino acids. Every isolated RNA sample was fully reverse transcribed, so sequencing captured expressed TCRB transcripts. Profiling relied on immunoSEQ multiplex PCR, and the TCRdb table lists in-frame clones only, not all of them. The profile covers about 150,000 clones, with over 8.5% appearing a single time and roughly 1.9% taken by the ten largest.

The chain couples TRBV7-2 to TRBJ2-6, with D hard to call. Material: central memory CD4+ T cells from blood. The receptor comes from a man between 18 and 35 years old in good health. The CDR3, as DNA: TGTGCCAGCAGCCCGGGTCGTGGGTCCAACGTCCTGACTTTC. Its protein is CASSPGRGSNVLTF.